This TCR beta chain was captured in a study of beta chain features in type 1 diabetes. Whole-study findings and limits: The study found fewer insertions and more deletions at VDJ junctions in type 1 diabetes patients. In patients and controls equally, PCR might favor templates that are shorter.

The CDR3 runs 17 residues. Germline V gene lookup returns CDR1 MDHEN and CDR2 SYDVKM. V shed 5 bases, J shed 4 bases, and the junction held 9 bases outside the gene matches. The authors reverse transcribed all of the isolated RNA, so sequencing captured expressed TCRB transcripts. TCRdb's table, derived via immunoSEQ multiplex PCR, lists solely in-frame clones and lacks some. The sample yields about 360,000 clones, around an eighth seen once. This clone was seen more than once but under ten times. Its target is not known. The TCR comes from a man aged 18 to 35 in good health. The chain employs TRBV28 and TRBJ2-1; 12 bases are a match to TRBD2. Sample: naive CD4+ T cells from blood. CDR3 in DNA: TGTGCCAGCAGTACGGCTAGCGGGGGGGCCTCTTACAATGAGCAGTTCTTC. Its protein is CASSTASGGASYNEQFF.